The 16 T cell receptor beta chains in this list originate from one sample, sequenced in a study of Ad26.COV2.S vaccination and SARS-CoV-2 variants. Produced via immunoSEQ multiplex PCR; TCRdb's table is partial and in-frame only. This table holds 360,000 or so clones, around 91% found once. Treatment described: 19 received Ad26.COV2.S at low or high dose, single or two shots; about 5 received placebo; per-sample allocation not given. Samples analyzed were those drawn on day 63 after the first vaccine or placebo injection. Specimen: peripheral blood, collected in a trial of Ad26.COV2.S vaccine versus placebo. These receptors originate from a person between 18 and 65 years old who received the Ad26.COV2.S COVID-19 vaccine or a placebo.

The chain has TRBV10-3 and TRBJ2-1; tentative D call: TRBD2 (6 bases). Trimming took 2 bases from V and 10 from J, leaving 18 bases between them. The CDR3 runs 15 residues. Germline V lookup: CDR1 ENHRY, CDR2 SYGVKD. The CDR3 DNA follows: TGTGCCATCAGTGAGGGAGGGAGCTCAGGGAACGAGCAGTTCTTC. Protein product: CAISEGGSSGNEQFF.

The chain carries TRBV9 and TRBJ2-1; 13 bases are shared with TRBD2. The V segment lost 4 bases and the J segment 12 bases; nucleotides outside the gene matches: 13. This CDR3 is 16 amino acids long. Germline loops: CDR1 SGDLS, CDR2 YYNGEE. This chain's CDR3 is CASSPRAGLAGVGQFF. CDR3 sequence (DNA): TGTGCCAGCAGCCCACGGGCCGGACTAGCGGGAGTAGGGCAGTTCTTC.

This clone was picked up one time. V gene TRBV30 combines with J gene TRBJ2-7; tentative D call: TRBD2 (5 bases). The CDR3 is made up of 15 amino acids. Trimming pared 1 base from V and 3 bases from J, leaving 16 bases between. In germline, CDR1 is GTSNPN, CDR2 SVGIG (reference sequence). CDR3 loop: CAWSARGSRFYEQYF. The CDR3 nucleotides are TGTGCCTGGAGTGCCCGGGGATCTAGATTCTACGAGCAGTACTTC.

In DNA, the CDR3 is TGTGCCAGCAGCGCTCTAAACACCGGGGAGCTGTTTTTT. Translating gives CASSALNTGELFF. The V call is TRBV7-9, the J call TRBJ2-2, with no clear D. Trimming stripped 5 bases from V and 2 bases from J, with 6 bases between. The CDR3 is 13 amino acids. Germline V lookup: CDR1 SEHNR, CDR2 FQNEAQ (reference sequence).

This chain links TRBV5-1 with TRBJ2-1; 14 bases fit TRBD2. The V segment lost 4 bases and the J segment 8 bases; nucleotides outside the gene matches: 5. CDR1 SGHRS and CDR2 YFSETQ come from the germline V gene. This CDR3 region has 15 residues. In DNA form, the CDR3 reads TGCGCCAGCAGCCAGGGACTAGCGGGAGCAGATGAGCAGTTCTTC. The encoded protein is CASSQGLAGADEQFF.

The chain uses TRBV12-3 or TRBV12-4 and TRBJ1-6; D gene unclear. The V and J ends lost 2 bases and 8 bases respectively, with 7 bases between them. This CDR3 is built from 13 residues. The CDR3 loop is CASSLSPDSPLHF. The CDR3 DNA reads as TGTGCCAGCAGTTTAAGCCCGGATTCACCCCTCCACTTT.

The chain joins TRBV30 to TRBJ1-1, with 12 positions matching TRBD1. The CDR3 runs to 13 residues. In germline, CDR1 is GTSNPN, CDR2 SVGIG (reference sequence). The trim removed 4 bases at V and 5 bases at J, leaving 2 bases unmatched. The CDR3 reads CAWTGQGATEAFF. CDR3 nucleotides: TGTGCCTGGACGGGACAGGGGGCAACTGAAGCTTTCTTT.

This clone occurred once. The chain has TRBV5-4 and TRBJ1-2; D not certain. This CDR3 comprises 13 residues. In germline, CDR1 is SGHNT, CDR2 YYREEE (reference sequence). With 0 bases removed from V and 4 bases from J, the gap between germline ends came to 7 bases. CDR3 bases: TGTGCCAGCAGCTTGGAGCGGTCCTATGGCTACACCTTC. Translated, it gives CASSLERSYGYTF.

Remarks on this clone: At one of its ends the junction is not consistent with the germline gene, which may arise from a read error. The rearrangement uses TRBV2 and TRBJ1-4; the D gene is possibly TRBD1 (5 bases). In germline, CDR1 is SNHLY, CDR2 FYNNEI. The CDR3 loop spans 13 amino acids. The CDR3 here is CASSNRDPSRPLF. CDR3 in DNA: TGTGCCAGCAGTAACCGGGACCCGAGTAGGCCTTTATTT.

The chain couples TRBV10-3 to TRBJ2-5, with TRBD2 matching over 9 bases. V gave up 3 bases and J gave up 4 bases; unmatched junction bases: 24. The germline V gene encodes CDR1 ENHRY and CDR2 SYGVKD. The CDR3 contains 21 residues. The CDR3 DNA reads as TGTGCCATCAGTGATCCGACTCGTTCCAGGGGTGCGGGGGGGAAAGGAGAGACCCAGTACTTC. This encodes CAISDPTRSRGAGGKGETQYF.

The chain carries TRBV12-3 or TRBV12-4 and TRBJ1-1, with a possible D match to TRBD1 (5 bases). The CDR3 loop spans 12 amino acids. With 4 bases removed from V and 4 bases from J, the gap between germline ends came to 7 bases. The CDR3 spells CASSYGGTEAFF. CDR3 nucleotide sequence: TGTGCCAGCAGTTATGGGGGCACTGAAGCTTTCTTT.

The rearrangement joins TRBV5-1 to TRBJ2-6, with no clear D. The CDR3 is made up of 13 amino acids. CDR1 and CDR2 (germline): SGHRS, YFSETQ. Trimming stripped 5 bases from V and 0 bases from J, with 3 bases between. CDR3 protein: CASRISGANVLTF. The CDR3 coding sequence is TGCGCCAGCAGGATCTCTGGGGCCAACGTCCTGACTTTC.

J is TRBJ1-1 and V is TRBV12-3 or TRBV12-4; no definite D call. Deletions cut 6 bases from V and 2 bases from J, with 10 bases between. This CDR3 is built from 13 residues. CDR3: CASRLSTNTEAFF. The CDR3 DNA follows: TGTGCCAGCAGACTATCCACAAACACTGAAGCTTTCTTT.

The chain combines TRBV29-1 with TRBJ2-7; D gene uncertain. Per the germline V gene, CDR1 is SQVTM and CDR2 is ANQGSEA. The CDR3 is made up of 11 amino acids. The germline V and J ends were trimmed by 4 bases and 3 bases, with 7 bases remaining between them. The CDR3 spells CSVVQDYEQYF. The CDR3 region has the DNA TGCAGCGTTGTACAAGACTACGAGCAGTACTTC.

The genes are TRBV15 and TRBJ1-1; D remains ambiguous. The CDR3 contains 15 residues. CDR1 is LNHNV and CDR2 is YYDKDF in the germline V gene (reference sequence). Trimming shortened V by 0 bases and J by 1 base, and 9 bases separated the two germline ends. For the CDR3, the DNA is TGTGCCACCAGCAGAGATCTCGGACGGAACACTGAAGCTTTCTTT. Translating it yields CATSRDLGRNTEAFF.

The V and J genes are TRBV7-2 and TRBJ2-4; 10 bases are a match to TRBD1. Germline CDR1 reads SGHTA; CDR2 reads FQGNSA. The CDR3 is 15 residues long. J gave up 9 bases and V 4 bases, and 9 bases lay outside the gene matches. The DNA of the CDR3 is TGTGCCAGCAGCTATGCCCCGGGACAGGGGAGCATTCAGTACTTC. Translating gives CASSYAPGQGSIQYF.